This T cell receptor (beta chain) appears in the sequencing data of a study of beta chain features in type 1 diabetes. Findings and caveats of the study: VDJ junctions from type 1 diabetes patients carried fewer insertions and larger deletions. All four CD4+ subsets from Type 1 diabetes patients carried moderately but significantly shorter TCRB CDR3s.

Expressed TCRB transcripts got sequenced, as all isolated RNA was reverse transcribed. Sequenced naive, central memory and regulatory T cell samples produced an average of roughly 3.5 million reads. Assay: immunoSEQ multiplex PCR; the TCRdb copy retains only in-frame clones and omits some. The sample records about 230,000 clones, 16% being singletons. Details on this clone: Its antigen is undetermined.

This TCR was sampled from a man aged 25-45 years with type 1 diabetes. The material sequenced was naive CD4+ T cells from blood.

The CDR3 DNA is TGTGCCAGCAGTTTCGACAGGAGGATGGGAAACTACGAGCAGTACTTC. Translated, it gives CASSFDRRMGNYEQYF. This chain links TRBV2 with TRBJ2-7; TRBD1 is a possible D gene (6 bases). Looked up from germline, CDR1 is SNHLY and CDR2 is FYNNEI. The V end was cut by 5 bases, the J end by 3 bases, with 20 bases between. CDR3 length: 16 residues. Full variable domain (missing parts from reference TRBV2 and TRBJ2-7): EPEVTQTPSHQVTQMGQEVILRCVPISNHLYFYWYRQILGQKVEFLVSFYNNEISEKSEIFDDQFSVERPDGSNFTLKIRSTKLEDSAMYFCASSFDRRMGNYEQYFGPGTRLTVT.